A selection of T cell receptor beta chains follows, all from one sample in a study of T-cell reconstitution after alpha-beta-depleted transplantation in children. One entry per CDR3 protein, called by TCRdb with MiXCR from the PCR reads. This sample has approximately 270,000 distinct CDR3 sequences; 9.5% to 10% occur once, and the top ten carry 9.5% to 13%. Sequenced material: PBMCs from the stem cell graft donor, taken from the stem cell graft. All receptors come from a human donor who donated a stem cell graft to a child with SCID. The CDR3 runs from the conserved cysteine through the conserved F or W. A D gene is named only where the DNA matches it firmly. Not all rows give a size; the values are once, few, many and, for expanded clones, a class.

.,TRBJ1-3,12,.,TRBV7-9,TGTGCCAGCTCTTACTCTGGAAACACCATATATTTT,CASSYSGNTIYF
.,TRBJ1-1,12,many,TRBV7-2,TGTGCCAGCAGCTTTAATGTAGGTGAAGCTTTCTTT,CASSFNVGEAFF
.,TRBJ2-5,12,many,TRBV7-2,TGTGCCAGCAGCTCAGCCCGGGAGACCCAGTACTTC,CASSSARETQYF
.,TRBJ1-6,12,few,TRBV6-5,TGTGCCAGCAGTTTATTCGGTTCACCCCTCCACTTT,CASSLFGSPLHF
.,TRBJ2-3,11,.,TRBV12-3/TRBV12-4,TGTGCCAGCAGTTTACGGGGTACGCAGTATTTT,CASSLRGTQYF
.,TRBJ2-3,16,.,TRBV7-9,TGTGCCAGCAGCTTAGCGCAGGGGAGGGGCACAGATACGCAGTATTTT,CASSLAQGRGTDTQYF
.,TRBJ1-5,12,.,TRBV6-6,TGTGCCAGCAGTTACTCGGCCCAGCCCCAGCATTTT,CASSYSAQPQHF
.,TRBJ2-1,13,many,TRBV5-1,TGTGCCAGCAGCTTAAGCTCCTACAATGAGCAGTTCTTC,CASSLSSYNEQFF
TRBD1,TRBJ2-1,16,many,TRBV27,TGTGCCAGCAGTTCCCCTTGGACAGGGCTCTACAATGAGCAGTTCTTC,CASSSPWTGLYNEQFF
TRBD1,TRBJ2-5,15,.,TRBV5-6,TGTGCCAGCAGCTTTGGACAGGCAACCCAAGAGACCCAGTACTTC,CASSFGQATQETQYF
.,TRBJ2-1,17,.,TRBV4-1,TGCGCCAGCAGCCAGGTCCCCGGCCAGCGTTCCCACAATGAGCAGTTCTTC,CASSQVPGQRSHNEQFF
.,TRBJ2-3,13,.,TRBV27,TGTGCCAGCAGTTTTGGTACGGCAGATACGCAGTATTTT,CASSFGTADTQYF
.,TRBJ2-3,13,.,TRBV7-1,TGCTGCCAGCAGGTCACTGGGACACATACGCAGTATTTT,CCQQVTGTHTQYF
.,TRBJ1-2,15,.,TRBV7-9,TGTGCCAGCAGCTTGCCGGGACTGGCTAACTATGGCTACACCTTC,CASSLPGLANYGYTF
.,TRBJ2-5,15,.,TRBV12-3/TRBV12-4,TGTGCCAGCAGTTTAGCAGGGTCACACCAAGAGACCCAGTACTTC,CASSLAGSHQETQYF
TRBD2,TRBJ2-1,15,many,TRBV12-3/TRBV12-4,TGTGCCAGCAGTCGGGGACTAGGCCCCCTTAGTGAGCAGTTCTTC,CASSRGLGPLSEQFF